The rows below give T cell receptor beta chains drawn from one sample of a study of prognosis after radiotherapy for stage I lung cancer. TCRdb fed the multiplex PCR reads into MiXCR, producing one record per CDR3 protein. The data show around 14,000 distinct CDR3 sequences, 25% to 30% seen once. Specimen: PBMCs, collected before or after stereotactic body radiation therapy (not recorded which). The receptor source for this set is a donor aged 50 or older with non-small cell lung cancer. Each CDR3 is given with its conserved first and last residue. A D gene is named only where the DNA matches it firmly. Clone size is shown for a subset of rows, as once, few, many or a class of expanded clone.

CDR3aa: CASRDRVETQYF
CDR3nt: TGTGCCAGCCGCGACAGAGTTGAGACCCAGTACTTC
d_gene: NA
v_gene: TRBV27
abundance: many
j_gene: TRBJ2-5

CDR3aa: CSARVFRVGANYGYTF
CDR3nt: TGCAGTGCTAGAGTGTTTAGGGTCGGGGCTAACTATGGCTACACCTTC
d_gene: NA
v_gene: TRBV20-1
abundance: many
j_gene: TRBJ1-2

CDR3aa: CASSTGTTTGELFF
CDR3nt: TGTGCCAGCAGTACAGGGACCACCACCGGGGAGCTGTTTTTT
d_gene: NA
v_gene: TRBV7-6
abundance: many
j_gene: TRBJ2-2

CDR3aa: CASSSSGWGSRTGNTIYF
CDR3nt: NA
d_gene: NA
v_gene: TRBV6-5
abundance: medium-sized
j_gene: TRBJ1-3

CDR3aa: CASSSNILAANTGELFF
CDR3nt: TGTGCCAGCAGCTCGAACATACTAGCGGCAAACACCGGGGAGCTGTTTTTT
d_gene: TRBD2
v_gene: TRBV5-4
abundance: many
j_gene: TRBJ2-2

CDR3aa: CATRLADYNEQFF
CDR3nt: TGTGCCACCAGACTAGCGGACTACAATGAGCAGTTCTTC
d_gene: TRBD2
v_gene: TRBV6-1
abundance: medium-sized
j_gene: TRBJ2-1

CDR3aa: CASSPGIAGPFNTQYF
CDR3nt: TGTGCCAGCAGCCCGGGAATAGCGGGTCCGTTCAATACGCAGTATTTT
d_gene: TRBD2
v_gene: TRBV7-2
abundance: NA
j_gene: TRBJ2-3

CDR3aa: CASSLTGQGVYNEQFF
CDR3nt: TGTGCCAGCAGCTTGACGGGGCAGGGGGTCTACAATGAGCAGTTCTTC
d_gene: TRBD1
v_gene: TRBV7-9
abundance: medium-sized
j_gene: TRBJ2-1

CDR3aa: CASSFLAGVSSYDQYF
CDR3nt: TGTGCCAGCAGTTTCCTAGCGGGAGTGTCCTCCTACGATCAGTACTTC
d_gene: TRBD2
v_gene: TRBV28
abundance: NA
j_gene: TRBJ2-7

CDR3aa: CASSGTGGFQPQHF
CDR3nt: TGTGCCAGCAGTGGGACAGGGGGCTTTCAGCCCCAGCATTTT
d_gene: TRBD1
v_gene: TRBV2
abundance: many
j_gene: TRBJ1-5

CDR3aa: CSAWRGFSGQPQHF
CDR3nt: TGCAGTGCTTGGAGGGGGTTTAGCGGTCAGCCCCAGCATTTT
d_gene: NA
v_gene: TRBV20-1
abundance: many
j_gene: TRBJ1-5

CDR3aa: CASSPRGWGSPDTGELFF
CDR3nt: TGTGCCAGCAGCCCTAGGGGGTGGGGTAGTCCCGACACCGGGGAGCTGTTTTTT
d_gene: NA
v_gene: TRBV12-3/TRBV12-4
abundance: NA
j_gene: TRBJ2-2

CDR3aa: CASSETGRGGFF
CDR3nt: TGTGCCAGCAGCGAAACGGGACGAGGAGGGTTCTTC
d_gene: NA
v_gene: TRBV5-5
abundance: many
j_gene: TRBJ2-1

CDR3aa: CASSVGVTGVGYTF
CDR3nt: TGTGCCAGCAGCGTAGGGGTGACAGGGGTTGGCTACACCTTC
d_gene: TRBD1
v_gene: TRBV9
abundance: many
j_gene: TRBJ1-2

CDR3aa: CASSHPTEEAFF
CDR3nt: TGTGCCAGCAGTCACCCGACGGAGGAAGCTTTCTTT
d_gene: NA
v_gene: TRBV12-3/TRBV12-4
abundance: many
j_gene: TRBJ1-1

CDR3aa: CASSQVEDEQFF
CDR3nt: TGTGCCAGCAGCCAAGTGGAGGATGAGCAGTTCTTC
d_gene: NA
v_gene: TRBV3-1
abundance: many
j_gene: TRBJ2-1

CDR3aa: CASSQGTSGTYEQYF
CDR3nt: TGTGCCAGCAGCCAAGGGACTAGCGGTACCTACGAGCAGTACTTC
d_gene: TRBD2
v_gene: TRBV3-1
abundance: many
j_gene: TRBJ2-7

CDR3aa: CASSLGTVNEKLFF
CDR3nt: TGCGCCAGCAGCCTCGGGACAGTAAATGAAAAACTGTTTTTT
d_gene: TRBD1
v_gene: TRBV5-1
abundance: many
j_gene: TRBJ1-4

CDR3aa: CASPTPGLHSYEQYF
CDR3nt: TGTGCCAGTCCCACCCCGGGACTACACTCCTACGAGCAGTACTTC
d_gene: TRBD2
v_gene: TRBV27
abundance: NA
j_gene: TRBJ2-7

CDR3aa: CESSLTLTYNSPLHF
CDR3nt: TGTGAAAGCAGCCTTACTCTTACCTATAATTCACCCCTCCACTTC
d_gene: NA
v_gene: TRBV7-3
abundance: NA
j_gene: TRBJ1-6

CDR3aa: CASSLTSGGGSYEQYF
CDR3nt: TGCGCCAGCAGCTTGACTAGCGGGGGGGGGTCCTACGAGCAGTACTTC
d_gene: TRBD2
v_gene: TRBV5-1
abundance: many
j_gene: TRBJ2-7

CDR3aa: CASSYSTEAVVYEHYF
CDR3nt: TGTGCCAGCAGTTATTCGACTGAGGCAGTTGTCTACGAGCATTACTTC
d_gene: NA
v_gene: TRBV6-5
abundance: NA
j_gene: TRBJ2-7

CDR3aa: CASSLLEGGGPRGTDTQYF
CDR3nt: TGTGCCAGCAGTTTGTTGGAGGGCGGGGGACCGCGGGGCACAGATACGCAGTATTTT
d_gene: TRBD2
v_gene: TRBV28
abundance: medium-sized
j_gene: TRBJ2-3

CDR3aa: CASSLSAGAVTGELFF
CDR3nt: TGTGCCAGCAGTTTATCGGCAGGGGCCGTCACCGGGGAGCTGTTTTTT
d_gene: NA
v_gene: TRBV27
abundance: many
j_gene: TRBJ2-2

CDR3aa: CGSPGGGNTGELFF
CDR3nt: TGCGGTTCTCCCGGCGGGGGTAACACCGGGGAGCTGTTTTTT
d_gene: TRBD2
v_gene: TRBV20-1
abundance: NA
j_gene: TRBJ2-2

CDR3aa: CASSSTRGKQETQYF
CDR3nt: TGTGCCAGCAGTTCTACTAGAGGGAAACAAGAGACCCAGTACTTC
d_gene: NA
v_gene: TRBV6-5
abundance: once
j_gene: TRBJ2-5

CDR3aa: CASSPRSPRVSGNTIYF
CDR3nt: TGTGCCAGCAGCCCTAGGTCCCCCCGGGTCTCTGGAAACACCATATATTTT
d_gene: NA
v_gene: TRBV7-9
abundance: many
j_gene: TRBJ1-3

CDR3aa: CSAGSWTNNSPLHF
CDR3nt: TGCAGTGCGGGGTCGTGGACGAATAATTCACCCCTCCACTTT
d_gene: NA
v_gene: TRBV20-1
abundance: many
j_gene: TRBJ1-6

CDR3aa: CASSYAGDREAFF
CDR3nt: TGTGCCAGCAGTTACGCAGGCGACCGAGAAGCTTTCTTT
d_gene: NA
v_gene: TRBV6-5
abundance: many
j_gene: TRBJ1-1

CDR3aa: CASSPPLFLYGYTF
CDR3nt: TGCGCCAGCAGCCCCCCCTTATTTCTCTATGGCTACACCTTC
d_gene: NA
v_gene: TRBV4-1
abundance: many
j_gene: TRBJ1-2

CDR3aa: CASSDRQGAGYTF
CDR3nt: TGTGCCAGCAGTGATAGACAGGGTGCTGGCTACACCTTC
d_gene: TRBD1
v_gene: TRBV25-1
abundance: many
j_gene: TRBJ1-2

CDR3aa: CASSQEGGGDTGELFF
CDR3nt: TGTGCCAGCAGCCAAGAAGGAGGGGGCGACACCGGGGAGCTGTTTTTT
d_gene: NA
v_gene: TRBV4-2
abundance: many
j_gene: TRBJ2-2

CDR3aa: CASSSMGLVNYYEQYF
CDR3nt: TGTGCCAGCAGTTCTATGGGACTAGTGAACTATTACGAGCAGTACTTC
d_gene: TRBD2
v_gene: TRBV12-3/TRBV12-4
abundance: many
j_gene: TRBJ2-7

CDR3aa: CASSYSTGEYGYTF
CDR3nt: TGTGCCAGCAGTTACTCGACAGGGGAGTATGGCTACACCTTC
d_gene: TRBD1
v_gene: TRBV6-5
abundance: medium-sized
j_gene: TRBJ1-2

CDR3aa: CASSADRGFDEKLFF
CDR3nt: TGTGCCAGCAGTGCAGACAGGGGGTTTGATGAAAAACTGTTTTTT
d_gene: TRBD1
v_gene: TRBV12-3/TRBV12-4
abundance: many
j_gene: TRBJ1-4

CDR3aa: CASSLGGEWAEAFF
CDR3nt: TGTGCCAGCAGCTTAGGGGGAGAATGGGCTGAAGCTTTCTTT
d_gene: NA
v_gene: TRBV11-2
abundance: many
j_gene: TRBJ1-1

CDR3aa: CASSQSGTQYF
CDR3nt: TGTGCCAGCAGCCAATCGGGGACCCAGTACTTC
d_gene: NA
v_gene: TRBV3-1
abundance: many
j_gene: TRBJ2-5

CDR3aa: CASIWDGETAIYF
CDR3nt: TGTGCCAGCATTTGGGACGGGGAGACGGCCATATATTTT
d_gene: NA
v_gene: TRBV12-3/TRBV12-4
abundance: NA
j_gene: TRBJ1-3

CDR3aa: CASSSSETRTEAFF
CDR3nt: TGTGCCAGCAGCAGCTCGGAGACAAGGACTGAAGCTTTCTTT
d_gene: NA
v_gene: TRBV6-1
abundance: many
j_gene: TRBJ1-1

CDR3aa: CASSIVGGGSAFQETQYF
CDR3nt: TGTGCCAGTAGTATAGTCGGCGGGGGGTCCGCTTTCCAAGAGACCCAGTACTTC
d_gene: TRBD2
v_gene: TRBV19
abundance: NA
j_gene: TRBJ2-5

CDR3aa: CASGLAGADTQYF
CDR3nt: TGTGCCTCGGGACTAGCGGGGGCAGATACGCAGTATTTT
d_gene: TRBD2
v_gene: TRBV30
abundance: many
j_gene: TRBJ2-3

CDR3aa: CSASGGVNYGYTF
CDR3nt: TGCAGTGCTAGTGGGGGGGTCAACTATGGCTACACCTTC
d_gene: NA
v_gene: TRBV20-1
abundance: NA
j_gene: TRBJ1-2